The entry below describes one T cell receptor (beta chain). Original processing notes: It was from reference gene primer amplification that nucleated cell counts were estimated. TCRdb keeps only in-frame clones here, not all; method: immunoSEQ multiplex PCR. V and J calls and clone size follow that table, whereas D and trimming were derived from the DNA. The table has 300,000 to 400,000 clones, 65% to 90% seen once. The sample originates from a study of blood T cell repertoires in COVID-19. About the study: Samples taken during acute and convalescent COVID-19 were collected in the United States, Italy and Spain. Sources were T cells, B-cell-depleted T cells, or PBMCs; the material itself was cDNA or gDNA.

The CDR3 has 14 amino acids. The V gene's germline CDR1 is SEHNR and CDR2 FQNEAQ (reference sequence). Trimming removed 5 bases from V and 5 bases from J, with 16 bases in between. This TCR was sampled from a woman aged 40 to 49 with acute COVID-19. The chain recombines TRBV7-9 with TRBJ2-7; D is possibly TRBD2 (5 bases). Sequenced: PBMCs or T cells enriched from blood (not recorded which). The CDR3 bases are TGTGCCAGCAGCCCATCGGGGAGCTTCGACGAGCAGTACTTC. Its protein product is CASSPSGSFDEQYF. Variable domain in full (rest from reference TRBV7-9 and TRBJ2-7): DTGVSQNPRHKITKRGQNVTFRCDPISEHNRLYWYRQTLGQGPEFLTYFQNEAQLEKSRLLSDRFSAERPKGSFSTLEIQRTEQGDSAMYLCASSPSGSFDEQYFGPGTRLTVT.